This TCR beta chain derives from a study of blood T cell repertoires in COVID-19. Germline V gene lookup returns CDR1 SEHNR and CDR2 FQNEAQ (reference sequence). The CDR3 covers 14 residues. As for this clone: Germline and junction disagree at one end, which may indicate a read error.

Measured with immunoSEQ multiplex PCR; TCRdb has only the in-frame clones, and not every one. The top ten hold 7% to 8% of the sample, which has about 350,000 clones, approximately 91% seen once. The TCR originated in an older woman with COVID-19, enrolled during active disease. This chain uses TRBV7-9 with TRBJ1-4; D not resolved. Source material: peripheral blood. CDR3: CASSSRGTTEELFF. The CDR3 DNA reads TGTGCCAGCAGCTCTCGGGGTACGACTGAAGAACTGTTTTTT.